A selection of T cell receptor beta chains follows, all from one sample in a study of human T cells and chemical hapten exposure. TCRdb analysed the RACE reads with MiXCR anew, one entry per CDR3 protein. This table holds about 99,000 distinct CDR3 sequences, around 12% found once. Sequencing was performed on whole blood, taken in connection with sensitization to the hapten diphenylcyclopropenone (DPC). The receptors here all came from a woman in her 40s with alopecia areata. Some clones in this sample may be carry-over from other donors' samples. The CDR3 runs from the conserved cysteine through the conserved F or W. Each record gives: D gene, V gene, J gene, clone size, CDR3 length, CDR3 DNA, CDR3 protein. A D gene is named only where the DNA matches it firmly. The size of a clone is reported for some rows only, either as once, few or many, or as a class for expanded clones.

D: -; V: TRBV3-1; J: TRBJ2-1; size: -; length: 14; DNA: TGTGCCAGCAGCCCTCCGGACCCCACGGATGAGCAGTTCTTC; CDR3: CASSPPDPTDEQFF
D: TRBD2; V: TRBV20-1; J: TRBJ2-7; size: few; length: 15; DNA: TGCAGTGCACCACCGGCGGGCGGGAGAGGGTACGAGCAGTACTTC; CDR3: CSAPPAGGRGYEQYF
D: TRBD1; V: TRBV12-3/TRBV12-4; J: TRBJ2-7; size: many; length: 15; DNA: TGTGCCAGCAGTAGATCCGGGACAGGGAGATACGAGCAGTACTTC; CDR3: CASSRSGTGRYEQYF
D: -; V: TRBV20-1; J: TRBJ1-1; size: -; length: 10; DNA: TGCAGTGCGTCGCACCAGGACGCTTTCTTT; CDR3: CSASHQDAFF
D: -; V: TRBV20-1; J: TRBJ1-1; size: few; length: 15; DNA: TGCAGTGCTAGAGAGACGACGGTCTTGAACACTGAAGCTTTCTTT; CDR3: CSARETTVLNTEAFF
D: TRBD1; V: TRBV5-4; J: TRBJ2-1; size: few; length: 15; DNA: TGTGCCAGCAGCCTCCGGGACAGGAGGTTGGGTGAGCAGTTCTTC; CDR3: CASSLRDRRLGEQFF
D: -; V: TRBV20-1; J: TRBJ1-1; size: many; length: 12; DNA: TGCAGTGCTAGAAGAGGGGGCACTGAAGCTTTCTTT; CDR3: CSARRGGTEAFF
D: -; V: TRBV6-2/TRBV6-3; J: TRBJ2-7; size: -; length: 12; DNA: TGTGCATACGGACCCTCTCAATACGAGCAGTACTTC; CDR3: CAYGPSQYEQYF
D: TRBD2; V: TRBV9; J: TRBJ2-7; size: -; length: 18; DNA: TGTGCCAGCAGCGTAGCACCGCCGGGACTAGCGGGAGCTTCCGAGCAGTACTTC; CDR3: CASSVAPPGLAGASEQYF
D: TRBD2; V: TRBV28; J: TRBJ2-1; size: -; length: 15; DNA: TGTGCCAGCAGGACCCTAGCGGGATCCTACAATGAGCAGTTCTTC; CDR3: CASRTLAGSYNEQFF
D: TRBD2; V: TRBV4-3; J: TRBJ2-1; size: many; length: 16; DNA: TGCGCCAGCAGCCAAAGTAGCGGGGCTCCATACAATGAGCAGTTCTTC; CDR3: CASSQSSGAPYNEQFF
D: -; V: TRBV28; J: TRBJ1-4; size: -; length: 14; DNA: TGTGCCAGCTATGCGGGGCAGCGGAATGAAAAACTGTTTTTT; CDR3: CASYAGQRNEKLFF
D: TRBD1; V: TRBV29-1; J: TRBJ2-5; size: few; length: 14; DNA: TGCAGCGTTGGTCCGGGACAGTTCCAAGAGACCCAGTACTTC; CDR3: CSVGPGQFQETQYF
D: TRBD1; V: TRBV18; J: TRBJ1-1; size: -; length: 14; DNA: TGTGCCAGCTCACCGGACAGGTTGAACACTGAAGCTTTCTTT; CDR3: CASSPDRLNTEAFF
D: -; V: TRBV4-1; J: TRBJ1-1; size: -; length: 17; DNA: TGCGCCAGCAGCCAAGTTGGGGCAGGATGGGTGAACACTGAAGCTTTCTTT; CDR3: CASSQVGAGWVNTEAFF
D: TRBD1; V: TRBV5-1; J: TRBJ1-6; size: -; length: 15; DNA: TGCGCCAGCAGCTTCGGACAGGACTATAATTCACCCCTCCACTTT; CDR3: CASSFGQDYNSPLHF
D: -; V: TRBV5-5; J: TRBJ1-1; size: few; length: 14; DNA: TGTGCCAGCAGCTTGGCGGCAGAGAACACTGAAGCTTTCTTT; CDR3: CASSLAAENTEAFF
D: TRBD1; V: TRBV11-1; J: TRBJ1-6; size: few; length: 15; DNA: TGTGCCAGCAGCTTCGGACAGGGGCCCAATTCACCCCTCCACTTT; CDR3: CASSFGQGPNSPLHF
D: -; V: TRBV27; J: TRBJ2-1; size: few; length: 11; DNA: TGTGCCAGCAGGTTCCACAATGAGCAGTTCTTC; CDR3: CASRFHNEQFF
D: -; V: TRBV29-1; J: TRBJ2-1; size: many; length: 13; DNA: TGCAGCGTTGATCGGGGTCTCCAGATTGAGCAGTTCTTC; CDR3: CSVDRGLQIEQFF
D: TRBD2; V: TRBV2; J: TRBJ2-3; size: -; length: 16; DNA: TGTGCCAGCACCCCTTCTAGCGGGATAAGCACAGATACGCAGTATTTT; CDR3: CASTPSSGISTDTQYF
D: -; V: TRBV5-1; J: TRBJ1-4; size: -; length: 14; DNA: TGCGCCAGCAGCTTAGAGGGAACTAATGAAAAACTGTTTTTT; CDR3: CASSLEGTNEKLFF
D: TRBD1; V: TRBV6-2/TRBV6-3; J: TRBJ1-2; size: -; length: 12; DNA: TGTGCCAGCAGTGGGAGACAGGGCGCCTACACCTTC; CDR3: CASSGRQGAYTF
D: -; V: TRBV10-3; J: TRBJ2-7; size: few; length: 13; DNA: TGTGCCCTCAGGGGAACTAGCGAGAACGAGCAGTACTTC; CDR3: CALRGTSENEQYF
D: TRBD1; V: TRBV7-6; J: TRBJ1-1; size: -; length: 17; DNA: TGTGCCAGCAGCTCCTCAACCCTCACAGGGGTTTCCACTGAAGCTTTCTTT; CDR3: CASSSSTLTGVSTEAFF
D: TRBD1; V: TRBV12-3/TRBV12-4; J: TRBJ1-4; size: few; length: 15; DNA: TGTGCCAGCAGGGAGACAGGGGGACCTAATGAAAAACTGTTTTTT; CDR3: CASRETGGPNEKLFF
D: TRBD1; V: TRBV7-2; J: TRBJ1-5; size: few; length: 15; DNA: TGTGCCAGCAGCTTAGTCACAGGGGCCGATCAGCCCCAGCATTTT; CDR3: CASSLVTGADQPQHF
D: -; V: TRBV9; J: TRBJ1-2; size: many; length: 11; DNA: TGTGCCAGCAGCGCAAACTATGGCTACACCTTC; CDR3: CASSANYGYTF
D: TRBD2; V: TRBV6-1; J: TRBJ2-2; size: many; length: 15; DNA: TGTGCCAGCAGGAAACTAGCGGGGTACACCGGGGAGCTGTTTTTT; CDR3: CASRKLAGYTGELFF
D: -; V: TRBV5-1; J: TRBJ2-7; size: -; length: 12; DNA: TGCGCCAGCAGCTTGCAAGCCTACGAGCAGTACTTC; CDR3: CASSLQAYEQYF
D: -; V: TRBV9; J: TRBJ2-1; size: -; length: 14; DNA: TGTGCCAGCAGCGTAGGCGGGGACTTCAATGAGCAGTTCTTC; CDR3: CASSVGGDFNEQFF
D: -; V: TRBV28; J: TRBJ2-7; size: few; length: 12; DNA: TGTGCCAGCAGTTTACGAGGGGACGAGCAGTACTTC; CDR3: CASSLRGDEQYF
D: -; V: TRBV12-3/TRBV12-4; J: TRBJ2-2; size: few; length: 16; DNA: TGTGCCAGCACCACAGGGATTAGGGGACCCACCGGGGAGCTGTTTTTT; CDR3: CASTTGIRGPTGELFF
D: TRBD2; V: TRBV12-3/TRBV12-4; J: TRBJ2-1; size: few; length: 15; DNA: TGTGCCAGCAGGACACTAGCGGGAGGGCGAGATGAGCAGTTCTTC; CDR3: CASRTLAGGRDEQFF
D: -; V: TRBV7-3; J: TRBJ1-5; size: few; length: 15; DNA: TGTGCCAGCAGCCGTGACAGTACTTCCAATCAGCCCCAGCATTTT; CDR3: CASSRDSTSNQPQHF
D: -; V: TRBV9; J: TRBJ2-1; size: -; length: 16; DNA: TGTGCCAGCAGCGTAGACCCAGCGGTGTCCTACAATGAGCAGTTCTTC; CDR3: CASSVDPAVSYNEQFF
D: TRBD2; V: TRBV13; J: TRBJ2-7; size: -; length: 15; DNA: TGTGCCAGCAGCCCACCCGGACTAGCGAGGGACGAGCAGTACTTC; CDR3: CASSPPGLARDEQYF
D: -; V: TRBV6-2/TRBV6-3; J: TRBJ2-3; size: many; length: 15; DNA: TGTGCCAGCAGCCTCCAGCGTAGGATCACAGATACGCAGTATTTT; CDR3: CASSLQRRITDTQYF
D: -; V: TRBV12-3/TRBV12-4; J: TRBJ2-3; size: many; length: 12; DNA: TGTGCCAGCAGTTTTGGCACAGATACGCAGTATTTT; CDR3: CASSFGTDTQYF
D: TRBD1; V: TRBV2; J: TRBJ2-1; size: few; length: 13; DNA: TGTGCCAGCATAGGACAGGGGGCCGGTGAGCAGTTCTTC; CDR3: CASIGQGAGEQFF